This TCR beta chain is from a study of early T cells in non-severe SARS-CoV-2 infection. Across the study: The sequenced material was bulk RNA from unsorted whole blood, and its chains were unpaired.

Study-wide findings and caveats: CD4 and private specificities were missed by VDJdb matching, which favored anti-spike CD8 responses.

As part of library construction, unique molecular identifiers were attached to individual cDNA molecules. TCRdb processed the 5' RACE reads anew with MiXCR; each CDR3 protein has one entry. The sample contains tens of thousands of distinct CDR3 sequences, around 16% of which appear only once. Worth noting for this clonotype: Its antigen is not identified.

J was trimmed by 9 bases and V by 0 bases; bases with no gene match: 11. The CDR3 spans 15 residues. Germline CDR1 reads DFQATT; CDR2 reads SNEGSKA (reference sequence). The rearrangement joins TRBV20-1 to TRBJ2-1; TRBD2 aligns across 7 bases. The sequenced sample was whole blood. The sequence derives from an adult who was a healthcare worker with PCR-confirmed SARS-CoV-2 infection or an uninfected control (not recorded which). The CDR3 reads CSARDLGTGGPEQFF. CDR3 nucleotides: TGCAGTGCTAGAGATTTGGGGACGGGGGGACCTGAGCAGTTCTTC.